These 14 T cell receptor beta chains originate from one sample sequenced in a study of blood T cell repertoires in COVID-19. TCRdb's copy holds only in-frame clones and misses some; the assay was immunoSEQ multiplex PCR. This repertoire shows under 350,000 clones, approximately 86% found once; its top ten account for under 3%. The sequenced sample consisted of PBMCs or T cells enriched from blood (not recorded which). These receptors all stem from a young woman who had recovered from COVID-19.

This clone occurred a few times. The chain recombines TRBV2 with TRBJ2-7, with 7 bases fitting TRBD1. CDR3 length: 11 residues. Germline V gene data show CDR1 as SNHLY and CDR2 as FYNNEI. The junction had 3 bases not matched to a gene; V was cut back by 6 bases and J by 7 bases. CDR3 coding DNA: TGTGCCAGCAGCGGGACAGATGAGCAGTACTTC. Translation: CASSGTDEQYF.

The J gene is TRBJ2-5, the V gene TRBV11-2, with 12 positions matching TRBD1. Germline V gene lookup returns CDR1 SGHAT and CDR2 FQNNGV. The length of the CDR3 is 16 residues. Losses at the gene ends were 1 base for V and 5 bases for J; bases not matched to a gene: 5. CDR3 nucleotide sequence: TGTGCCAGCAGCTTAGTGGGACAGGGGGCTTATGAGACCCAGTACTTC. It codes for CASSLVGQGAYETQYF.

This clone was seen a single time. The chain carries TRBV27 and TRBJ2-1, with D unresolved. From germline, CDR1 is MNHEY and CDR2 SMNVEV (reference sequence). V was pared by 5 bases and J by 3 bases, with 5 bases between. This CDR3 comprises 12 residues. The DNA of the CDR3 is TGTGCCAGCAGTGACAACTACAATGAGCAGTTCTTC. Its translation is CASSDNYNEQFF.

This clone was detected once. The chain joins TRBV28 to TRBJ2-1, with D possibly being TRBD2 (5 bases). CDR1 and CDR2 from the germline V gene are MDHEN and SYDVKM. CDR3 size: 14 residues. V lost 4 bases, J lost 5 bases, and 12 bases lay in between. This CDR3 is CASSSAGGHNEQFF. The CDR3 nucleotides read TGTGCCAGCAGTTCGGCGGGTGGCCACAATGAGCAGTTCTTC. Full variable domain (remainder filled in from reference TRBV28 and TRBJ2-1): DVKVTQSSRYLVKRTGEKVFLECVQDMDHENMFWYRQDPGLGLRLIYFSYDVKMKEKGDIPEGYSVSREKKERFSLILESASTNQTSMYLCASSSAGGHNEQFFGPGTRLTVL.

The chain combines TRBV14 with TRBJ1-2; the D gene is possibly TRBD1 (6 bases). V gave up 3 bases and J gave up 14 bases, with 16 bases separating them. There are 12 residues in the CDR3. Germline CDR1 is SGHDN and CDR2 is FVKESK. The chain's CDR3 is CASSQLGQFLTF. The CDR3 bases are TGTGCCAGCAGCCAGCTGGGACAATTCCTTACCTTC.

The chain is built from TRBV6-5 and TRBJ1-5; D may be TRBD1 (5 bases). The germline CDR1 and CDR2 sequences are MNHEY and SVGAGI. V lost 6 bases to trimming and J lost 5 bases, with 8 bases between them. The CDR3 is 12 residues long. CDR3 sequence reads: CASRTQDQPQHF. CDR3 DNA: TGTGCCAGCAGAACACAGGATCAGCCCCAGCATTTT.

V gene TRBV19 combines with J gene TRBJ2-7; 8 bases are shared with TRBD1. The J segment lost 2 bases and the V segment lost 6 bases, leaving 9 bases of the junction unmatched. The CDR3 length is 15 residues. CDR1 is LNHDA and CDR2 is SQIVND in the germline V gene (reference sequence). The CDR3 DNA reads TGTGCCAGTAGCCACCAGGGGGCAGGGACCTACGAGCAGTACTTC. This codes for CASSHQGAGTYEQYF. Full variable domain (outside the CDR3, taken from reference TRBV19 and TRBJ2-7): DGGITQSPKYLFRKEGQNVTLSCEQNLNHDAMYWYRQDPGQGLRLIYYSQIVNDFQKGDIAEGYSVSREKKESFPLTVTSAQKNPTAFYLCASSHQGAGTYEQYFGPGTRLTVT.

V usage is TRBV5-1 and J usage is TRBJ2-1; 11 bases match TRBD2. Germline assignment: CDR1 SGHRS and CDR2 YFSETQ. The junction had 12 bases not matched to a gene; V was cut back by 4 bases and J by 9 bases. The CDR3 is made up of 16 amino acids. CDR3 in amino acids: CASSPPTSGDLTEQFF. The CDR3 DNA reads TGCGCCAGCAGCCCGCCGACTAGCGGGGATCTTACTGAGCAGTTCTTC.

The chain combines TRBV6-6 with TRBJ1-5, with unresolved D. Germline-derived CDR1 and CDR2 are MNHNY and SVGAGI (reference sequence). Trimming cost V 6 bases and J 4 bases, with 10 bases left between them. The CDR3 consists of 13 residues. The CDR3 DNA sequence: TGTGCCAGCAGCCAGGCCGTAAATCAGCCCCAGCATTTT. Translating it yields CASSQAVNQPQHF.

This chain joins TRBV10-3 and TRBJ1-2, with D tentatively TRBD1 (6 bases). V was pared by 4 bases and J by 8 bases, with 8 bases between. Per the germline V gene, CDR1 is ENHRY and CDR2 is SYGVKD. The CDR3 is 11 amino acids. The CDR3 sequence: CAISAGEGYTF. The CDR3 DNA reads as TGTGCCATCAGTGCAGGGGAGGGCTACACCTTC.

V is TRBV5-4 and J is TRBJ1-1, with 7 positions matching TRBD1. J was trimmed by 3 bases and V by 4 bases; bases with no gene match: 9. This CDR3 region has 15 residues. The germline V gene encodes CDR1 SGHNT and CDR2 YYREEE (reference sequence). The CDR3 sequence is CASSAGQPGDTEAFF. As DNA, the CDR3 is TGTGCCAGCAGCGCGGGACAGCCGGGGGACACTGAAGCTTTCTTT.

The CDR3 region is CASSLAGAANTEAFF. The CDR3 DNA reads TGCGCCAGCAGCTTGGCAGGGGCGGCGAACACTGAAGCTTTCTTT. The chain joins TRBV5-1 to TRBJ1-1; D may be TRBD1 (6 bases). V was clipped by 0 bases and J by 1 base, with 10 bases between them. The CDR3 is made up of 15 amino acids. In germline, CDR1 is SGHRS, CDR2 YFSETQ.

This clone occurred once. The CDR3 loop is CASSPPDRARSNSPLHF. In DNA, the CDR3 is TGTGCCAGCTCACCACCGGACAGGGCACGAAGTAATTCACCCCTCCACTTT. The chain is built from TRBV18 and TRBJ1-6; 8 bases match TRBD1. There are 17 residues in the CDR3. Germline values: CDR1 KGHSH, CDR2 LQKENI. The trim removed 0 bases at V and 6 bases at J, leaving 7 bases unmatched. Full variable domain (rest looked up from reference TRBV18 and TRBJ1-6): NAGVMQNPRHLVRRRGQEARLRCSPMKGHSHVYWYRQLPEEGLKFMVYLQKENIIDESGMPKERFSAEFPKEGPSILRIQQVVRGDSAAYFCASSPPDRARSNSPLHFGNGTRLTVT.

The chain carries TRBV2 and TRBJ2-1; 9 nucleotides line up with TRBD1. Germline V gene data show CDR1 as SNHLY and CDR2 as FYNNEI. V lost 9 bases, J lost 8 bases, and 11 bases stayed unmatched. CDR3 size: 14 residues. CDR3 sequence: CARGRDRERYEQFF. The CDR3 nucleotides are TGTGCCAGGGGGAGGGACAGGGAGAGGTATGAGCAGTTCTTC.